This TCR beta chain was documented in a study of blood T cell repertoires in COVID-19. The CDR3 sequence is 14 residues long. CDR1 MGHDK and CDR2 SYGVNS come from the germline V gene. Trimming took 6 bases from V and 7 from J, leaving 18 bases between them. Method: immunoSEQ multiplex PCR; TCRdb's copy keeps in-frame clones and lacks some. Of about 220,000 clones listed, roughly 82% were seen once; the top ten hold 9.7%. The sequenced sample was peripheral blood. The receptor's source is a man aged 45 to 65 with active or convalescent COVID-19. The chain combines TRBV25-1 with TRBJ1-1; perhaps TRBD1 as D (5 bases). CDR3 nucleotide sequence: TGTGCCAGCAGACAAGGCGGCACCGACAGTGAAGCTTTCTTT. The encoded protein is CASRQGGTDSEAFF.